The TCR beta chain described here comes from a study of cytomegalovirus exposure and HLA in healthy donors. With respect to this clone: Its antigen remains unidentified.

Overall study findings and caveats: According to a subsequent analysis, TCR clusters identified in the first cohort showed a tendency to co-occur across the 100 to 150 validation repertoires.

This CDR3 spans 13 amino acids. The V gene's germline CDR1 is ENHRY and CDR2 SYGVKD. The V and J ends lost 6 bases and 4 bases, in that order; junction bases with no gene match: 4. TCRdb keeps only in-frame clones here, not all; method: immunoSEQ multiplex PCR. Here the sample spans roughly 70,000 clones, approximately 95% being singletons. The genes are TRBV10-3 and TRBJ1-2; 8 bases are shared with TRBD1. The TCR comes from a man younger than 30 in good health and CMV-seronegative. The material sequenced was PBMCs. This CDR3 reads CAISADRVYGYTF. CDR3 nucleotides: TGTGCCATCAGCGCGGACAGGGTCTATGGCTACACCTTC.